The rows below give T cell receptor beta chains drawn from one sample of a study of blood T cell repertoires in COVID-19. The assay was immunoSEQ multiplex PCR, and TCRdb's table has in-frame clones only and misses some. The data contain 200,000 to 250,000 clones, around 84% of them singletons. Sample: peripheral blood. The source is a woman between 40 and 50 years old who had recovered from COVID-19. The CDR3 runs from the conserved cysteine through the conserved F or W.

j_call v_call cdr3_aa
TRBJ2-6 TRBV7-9 CASRNRGQTDGANVLTF
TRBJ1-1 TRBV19 CATFSNTEAFF
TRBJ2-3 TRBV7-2 CATSTSLEGTDTQYF
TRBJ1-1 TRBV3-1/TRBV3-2 CASSLGSIGPEAFF
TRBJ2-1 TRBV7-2 CASSPVLAGGYNEQFF
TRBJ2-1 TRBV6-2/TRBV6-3 CASSRPGAGGPYNEQFF
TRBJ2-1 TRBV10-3 CAIRTSGGDEQFF
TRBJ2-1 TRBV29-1 CSVWGVEQKQFF
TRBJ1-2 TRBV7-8 CASSLSGTGEGYTF
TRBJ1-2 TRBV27 CASSLSQSLGQLLGYTF
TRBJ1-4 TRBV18 CASSPAGGANEKLFF
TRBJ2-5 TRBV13 CASSLNVARGETQYF
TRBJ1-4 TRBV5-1 CASSLESIGIFATNEKLFF
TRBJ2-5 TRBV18 CASSPTNGGARETQYF
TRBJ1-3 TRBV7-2 CASSRQGHRGSGNTIYF
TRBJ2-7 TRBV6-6 CASSYSSGEQYF
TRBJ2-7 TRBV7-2 CASSLDSNQQYF
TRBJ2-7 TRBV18 CASSPRSSLYEQYF
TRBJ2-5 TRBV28 CASSLYGTVTQETQYF
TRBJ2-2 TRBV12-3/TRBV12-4 CASSDSEELFF
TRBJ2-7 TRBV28 CASSLVEEYEQYF
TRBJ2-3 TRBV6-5 CASSWREGGTDTQYF
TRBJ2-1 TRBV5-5 CASSRNGGFENEQFF
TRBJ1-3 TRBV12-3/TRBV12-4 CASSFYGNTIYF
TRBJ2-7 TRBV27 CASSLLGQSYEQYF
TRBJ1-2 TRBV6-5 CASSYGSGGNYGYTF